This T cell receptor (beta chain) came from a study of blood T cell repertoires in COVID-19 (TCRdb year 2020). Background on the whole study: Samples from collaborators originated in the United States, Italy and Spain and spanned both the acute and convalescent phases of COVID-19. The material from the prospective study consisted of cDNA or gDNA derived from T cells, B-cell-depleted T cells, or PBMCs. Deeply sampled blood TCRbeta repertoires from subjects exposed to, actively infected with, or recovered from COVID-19 were included in the dataset. The repertoires were made available in a free public database intended to serve as a resource for research on the immune response to SARS-CoV-2. Samples were obtained from the ongoing ImmuneRACE study (first 160 participants) and from approximately 1,200 subjects provided by 6 global collaborators. A de-identified subject ID, COVID-19 status, age in years and sex were almost always included in the sample metadata. Where available, HLA class I and class II types were taken from metadata supplied by the sample provider and were not determined by assay-based typing. What the research found in general, with its limitations: How much clinical and demographic metadata was included differed by source and by participant, and the metadata was provided uncurated.

Spanning cysteine to phenylalanine, the CDR3 consists of 13 amino acids. The CDR3 DNA has 39 bases and is translated from base 1. V is clipped by 7 bases and J by 6 bases, and the sequence between their germline boundaries is 15 bases long. The germline V gene yields LGHNT for CDR1 and FRNRAP for CDR2. Comments on this clone: This clone's antigen is unknown. No base quality values were provided; no much bigger clone lies one nucleotide off.

Each collaborating institution followed its own protocols to collect whole blood in K2EDTA tubes. For TCRbeta analysis, collaborator samples were shipped as frozen whole blood, as isolated PBMCs, or as DNA extracted from either sample type. TCRbeta CDR3 regions were amplified from genomic DNA using the immunoSEQ Assay, a bias-controlled multiplex PCR. In the source study's methods: The number of nucleated cells in each sample was estimated from the amplification of reference gene primers within the assay. To quantify the absolute abundance of each unique TCRbeta CDR3 rearrangement, sequence reads were collapsed and filtered. For each sample, productive Simpson clonality was calculated as the square root of Simpson's diversity index over productive rearrangements. TCRdb took this table from immuneACCESS and kept in-frame rearrangements with V and J called. Such tables lack part of the clones; where checked against another copy, unresolved V genes explain under half of the gap, and the rest is unexplained. For V, J and clone size, that table is used; D and trimming come from the DNA. In this sample the table shows approximately 90,000 clones, roughly 80% of which occur a single time. The top ten hold about 19% of the sample.

The specimen sequenced was peripheral blood. This TCR derives from a woman of 80 years or more with acute or convalescent COVID-19. Recombination linked TRBV12-5 to TRBJ1-1; the D segment could be TRBD1, given 5 matching bases. The base sequence is TGTGCTAGTGCCCCCGGGGGGTACGCTGAAGCTTTCTTT. Its coded protein is CASAPGGYAEAFF.